This entry lists 6 T cell receptor beta chains sequenced from one sample in a study of PD-L1 blockade in urothelial cancer. Assay used: immunoSEQ multiplex PCR; TCRdb lists only in-frame clones, some missing. The sample carries approximately 51,000 clones, roughly 86% recorded once. As for time point: pretreatment peripheral blood. This sample comprised PBMCs, obtained around atezolizumab (anti-PD-L1) treatment. These receptors came from a man between 60 and 70 years old with urothelial cancer.

The V call is TRBV9, the J call TRBJ1-3; 8 bases agree with TRBD1. The length of the CDR3 is 17 residues. The germline V gene has CDR1 SGDLS and CDR2 YYNGEE. Unmatched junction bases numbered 5, after V lost 0 bases and J lost 0 bases. CDR3 residues: CASSVGVTGVSGNTIYF. The CDR3, as DNA: TGTGCCAGCAGCGTAGGTGTGACAGGGGTCTCTGGAAACACCATATATTTT.

The chain links TRBV5-1 to TRBJ1-1; possible D gene TRBD1, 5 bases. The ends were cut back, 4 bases at V and 5 bases at J, with 18 bases in the middle. Germline V gives CDR1 SGHRS, CDR2 YFSETQ. The CDR3 extends over 15 amino acids. The CDR3 bases are TGCGCCAGCAGCCTCGACGCCCCAGGGTTAACTGAAGCTTTCTTT. It codes for CASSLDAPGLTEAFF.

This chain joins TRBV5-1 and TRBJ2-5, with 11 positions matching TRBD2. Germline CDR1 reads SGHRS; CDR2 reads YFSETQ. With 4 bases clipped from V and 5 bases from J, the junction kept 7 bases outside the gene matches. The CDR3 sequence is 15 residues long. The CDR3 nucleotides read TGCGCCAGCAGCCCACGACTAGCGGGGACGGAGACCCAGTACTTC. Its translation is CASSPRLAGTETQYF.

The V gene is TRBV5-8, the J gene TRBJ2-7, with TRBD1 matching over 12 bases. The CDR3 loop spans 16 amino acids. Germline V gene lookup returns CDR1 SGHTS and CDR2 YDEGEE. J lost 7 bases, V lost 5 bases, and 13 bases had no gene match. The CDR3 sequence: CASRMTGTGGLREQYF. CDR3 coding DNA: TGTGCCAGCAGAATGACCGGGACAGGGGGCCTGAGGGAGCAGTACTTC. The whole variable domain, filled in from reference TRBV5-8 and TRBJ2-7, reads EAGVTQSPTHLIKTRGQQATLRCSPISGHTSVYWYQQALGLGLQFLLWYDEGEERNRGNFPPRFSGRQFPNYSSELNVNALELEDSALYLCASRMTGTGGLREQYFGPGTRLTVT.

J is TRBJ1-4 and V is TRBV5-4; D possibly corresponds to TRBD1 (6 bases). The V end was cut by 0 bases, the J end by 2 bases, with 11 bases between. Germline CDR1 reads SGHNT; CDR2 reads YYREEE (reference sequence). The CDR3 extends over 16 amino acids. CDR3 sequence reads: CASSLDLQGTNEKLFF. CDR3 nucleotides: TGTGCCAGCAGCTTGGATCTTCAGGGGACTAATGAAAAACTGTTTTTT. Full variable domain (rest looked up from reference TRBV5-4 and TRBJ1-4): ETGVTQSPTHLIKTRGQQVTLRCSSQSGHNTVSWYQQALGQGPQFIFQYYREEENGRGNFPPRFSGLQFPNYSSELNVNALELDDSALYLCASSLDLQGTNEKLFFGSGTQLSVL.

The gene calls are TRBV12-5 and TRBJ1-5; D possibly corresponds to TRBD1 (6 bases). The CDR3 sequence is 17 residues long. Deletions cut 2 bases from V and 7 bases from J, with 21 bases between. Germline CDR1 is LGHNT and CDR2 is FRNRAP. The CDR3 nucleotides read TGTGCTAGTGGTTTGCCACACCCCGCAGGGGCAGAGCAGCCCCAGCATTTT. As protein: CASGLPHPAGAEQPQHF.